These 18 T cell receptor beta chains were sequenced from one sample in a study of T-cell reconstitution after alpha-beta-depleted transplantation in children (dated by TCRdb to 2016 to 2017). The receptor library was made with PCR. The run used an Illumina HiSeq 2500. To normalize quantification of the TCRbeta repertoire, the TCR libraries were built with molecular barcoding that relied on unique molecular identifiers. TCRdb reprocessed the public reads (quality trimming at Q25 with fastp, clone calling with MiXCR) and kept in-frame beta chains. When rows share a CDR3 protein, they turn into one entry using the most common DNA and genes. In all, the sample holds hundreds of thousands of distinct CDR3 sequences, and roughly 8% of those were seen once. Almost 6.5% of the sample goes to the ten largest clones. The intended sense of this specimen's treatment or condition label: allogeneic hematopoietic cell transplantation with graft depleted of TCRalphabeta T cells and CD19 B cells.

This sample comprised PBMCs, mostly from graft donor cells, obtained 180 days after TCRalphabeta/CD19-depleted stem cell transplant. These TCRs come from a male patient between 10 and 17 years old who had a stem cell transplant for acute lymphoblastic leukemia, so the T cells may come from the graft donor.

In this sample, this clonotype turned up many times. The rearrangement uses TRBV7-2 and TRBJ2-3; 7 bases agree with TRBD2. The CDR3 consists of 16 residues. V was pared by 3 bases and J by 3 bases, with 9 bases of the junction left unmatched. The germline gives CDR1 SGHTA, CDR2 FQGNSA. CDR3 region: CASSLASGRGTDTQYF. CDR3 bases: TGTGCCAGCAGCTTGGCTAGCGGTCGGGGTACAGATACGCAGTATTTT.

This clonotype has a handful of counts. The V call is TRBV20-1, the J call TRBJ1-3; no firm D call. Germline V CDR1 and CDR2: DFQATT, SNEGSKA (reference sequence). This CDR3 comprises 14 residues. V was trimmed by 4 bases and J by 0 bases, leaving 10 bases between them. This chain's CDR3 is CSAKGSLSGNTIYF. The CDR3 DNA is TGCAGTGCTAAAGGATCCCTCTCTGGAAACACCATATATTTT.

This clonotype was observed many times. J is TRBJ1-3 and V is TRBV7-9; TRBD1 agrees at 9 bases. V was pared by 8 bases and J by 3 bases, with 8 bases of the junction left unmatched. The germline CDR1 and CDR2 sequences are SEHNR and FQNEAQ (reference sequence). The length of the CDR3 is 15 residues. The CDR3 spells CASPDPGQGGNTIYF. Written as DNA, the CDR3 is TGTGCCAGCCCCGACCCGGGACAGGGTGGAAACACCATATATTTT. Full variable domain (rest looked up from reference TRBV7-9 and TRBJ1-3): DTGVSQNPRHKITKRGQNVTFRCDPISEHNRLYWYRQTLGQGPEFLTYFQNEAQLEKSRLLSDRFSAERPKGSFSTLEIQRTEQGDSAMYLCASPDPGQGGNTIYFGEGSWLTVV.

This clonotype was picked up many times. The J gene is TRBJ2-1, the V gene TRBV24-1, with unresolved D. Trimming cost V 6 bases and J 0 bases, with 14 bases left between them. CDR1 is KGHDR, CDR2 SFDVKD, per germline. This CDR3 has 16 residues. CDR3 in amino acids: CATSRTLPYSYNEQFF. CDR3 DNA sequence: TGTGCCACCAGTCGTACCCTACCATACTCCTACAATGAGCAGTTCTTC.

This clonotype was seen repeatedly, ten times or more. The chain uses TRBV5-6 and TRBJ2-2, with 11 bases aligning to TRBD1. Unmatched junction bases numbered 5, after V lost 4 bases and J lost 3 bases. Germline loops: CDR1 SGHDT, CDR2 YYEEEE. The CDR3 has 16 amino acids. The CDR3 loop reads CASSGGQGAYTGELFF. The CDR3 DNA reads TGTGCCAGCAGCGGTGGACAGGGGGCTTACACCGGGGAGCTGTTTTTT.

This clonotype showed up many times. This sequence joins TRBV28 and TRBJ2-3; D uncertain. The CDR3 covers 16 residues. Between the trimmed V and J ends, which lost 3 bases and 2 bases, there was a span of 15 bases. CDR1 is MDHEN, CDR2 SYDVKM, per germline. The CDR3, as DNA: TGTGCCAGCAGTTTTTGTGATATTAATATCACAGATACGCAGTATTTT. This encodes CASSFCDINITDTQYF.

This clonotype was observed many times. The genes are TRBV24-1 and TRBJ2-2, with TRBD1 as a possible D gene (6 bases). Germline V CDR1 and CDR2: KGHDR, SFDVKD. V was trimmed by 3 bases and J by 3 bases, leaving 13 bases between them. This CDR3 has 16 amino acids. As DNA, the CDR3 is TGTGCCACCAGTGATCCCCTCAGGGGACACACCGGGGAGCTGTTTTTT. Its translation: CATSDPLRGHTGELFF.

This clonotype was found many times. J is TRBJ2-7 and V is TRBV18; D unclear. This CDR3 spans 13 amino acids. Germline V CDR1 and CDR2: KGHSH, LQKENI. Trimming took 3 bases from V and 6 from J, leaving 12 bases between them. CDR3 loop: CASSPVQDREQYF. CDR3 sequence (DNA): TGTGCCAGCTCACCTGTACAAGACCGCGAGCAGTACTTC.

This clonotype was seen at least ten times. The CDR3 DNA reads TGTGCCAGCAGCCTCAACCGACAGGGGAACACCGGGGAGCTGTTTTTT. Translation gives CASSLNRQGNTGELFF. This chain links TRBV7-6 with TRBJ2-2, with 7 bases lining up with TRBD1. V shed 5 bases and J 1 base; nucleotides not matched to a gene: 7. The germline gives CDR1 SGHVS, CDR2 FNYEAQ. The length of the CDR3 is 16 residues.

This clonotype was counted many times. The chain joins TRBV28 to TRBJ1-5; D remains unclear. Germline V gives CDR1 MDHEN, CDR2 SYDVKM. The V and J ends lost 10 bases and 4 bases respectively, with 14 bases between them. The CDR3 is 13 amino acids. In DNA, the CDR3 is TGTGCCACCAGAGAGATGTCAAATCAGCCCCAGCATTTT. It specifies CATREMSNQPQHF.

This clonotype appeared many times. V and J are TRBV6-1 and TRBJ1-3; 8 nucleotides agree with TRBD1. Trimming removed 7 bases from V and 0 bases from J; junction bases left unmatched: 2. This CDR3 spans 14 amino acids. Germline CDR1 and CDR2: MNHNS and SASEGT. CDR3 coding DNA: TGTGCCAGCACCACAGGGGGCTCTGGAAACACCATATATTTT. Protein sequence: CASTTGGSGNTIYF.

In its sample, this clonotype was seen many times. V gene TRBV28 combines with J gene TRBJ2-7, with D perhaps matching TRBD1 (8 bases). This CDR3 contains 15 residues. V was shortened by 5 bases and J by 7 bases, with 21 bases between the two germline ends. CDR1 is MDHEN, CDR2 SYDVKM, per germline. CDR3 nucleotides: TGTGCCAGCAGTCCCCCCGACAGGGGAGGGGAAGAGCAGTACTTC. It is translated as CASSPPDRGGEEQYF.

This clonotype was seen repeatedly, ten times or more. The chain links TRBV12-3 or TRBV12-4 to TRBJ2-1, with 12 bases aligning to TRBD1. V lost 7 bases, J lost 7 bases, and 8 bases stayed unmatched. The CDR3 covers 15 residues. The CDR3: CASTPGQGARNEQFF. DNA for the CDR3: TGTGCCAGCACCCCGGGACAGGGGGCGAGAAATGAGCAGTTCTTC.

This clonotype was seen once. The chain recombines TRBV12-3 or TRBV12-4 with TRBJ1-1; possibly TRBD1 for D (5 bases). V was trimmed by 6 bases and J by 1 base, leaving 27 bases between them. The CDR3 spans 19 residues. CDR3 bases: TGTGCCAGCAGCACACTTAGTAGGTCATTCGGGACGGGGAACACTGAAGCTTTCTTT. Translated: CASSTLSRSFGTGNTEAFF.

The chain recombines TRBV19 with TRBJ2-7; 9 positions agree with TRBD2. V lost 6 bases to trimming and J lost 3 bases; unmatched junction nucleotides: 6. This CDR3 comprises 14 residues. Germline loops: CDR1 LNHDA, CDR2 SQIVND (reference sequence). The chain's CDR3 is CASSRTSVVYEQYF. The CDR3 nucleotides are TGTGCCAGTAGCCGGACTAGCGTAGTCTACGAGCAGTACTTC.

Ten or more counts support this clonotype. DNA for the CDR3: TGCGCCAGCAGCTTGGGACTAGCGGGAGGCCCGCCAGAGACCCAGTACTTC. Residues: CASSLGLAGGPPETQYF. The chain has TRBV5-1 and TRBJ2-5; 13 bases match TRBD2. The CDR3 runs to 17 residues. CDR1 is SGHRS and CDR2 is YFSETQ in the germline V gene. Trimming removed 0 bases from V and 4 bases from J; junction bases left unmatched: 6.

The J gene is TRBJ1-4, the V gene TRBV5-4; D possibly corresponds to TRBD1 (6 bases). The CDR3 length is 14 residues. Germline CDR1 and CDR2: SGHNT and YYREEE (reference sequence). Trimming removed 3 bases at V and 5 bases at J, with 11 bases between. The CDR3 nucleotides are TGTGCCAGCAGCTCTACAGGGTCCAATGAAAAACTGTTTTTT. Protein product: CASSSTGSNEKLFF.

The sample holds many counts of this clonotype. The chain recombines TRBV4-1 with TRBJ1-5, with TRBD1 as a possible D gene (6 bases). CDR3 length: 13 amino acids. The germline CDR1 and CDR2 sequences are MGHRA and YSYEKL. V was trimmed by 3 bases and J by 7 bases, leaving 10 bases between them. The CDR3 coding sequence is TGCGCCAGCAGCCAGGGGGCAGGGCAGCCCCAGCATTTT. Protein sequence: CASSQGAGQPQHF.